This T cell receptor (beta chain) was documented in a study of blood T cell repertoires in COVID-19. On the study more broadly: The cDNA or gDNA used as material had been derived from T cells, B-cell-depleted T cells, or PBMCs.

Clones were sequenced by immunoSEQ multiplex PCR, and TCRdb holds only the in-frame ones, with some missing. The sample has nearly 300,000 clones, about 90% seen once. All enrollees were about 18 to 100 years old and from 25 or so US areas. Participants were placed into cohorts based on the clinical history they reported. Before they entered the study, exposed participants had met a COVID-19 case within 2 weeks. V gave up 6 bases and J gave up 4 bases; unmatched junction bases: 9. CDR3 length equals 14 residues. The germline gives CDR1 SGHTA, CDR2 FQGNSA. The chain carries TRBV7-2 and TRBJ2-7; TRBD1 aligns across 7 bases. The sequencing sample was made of PBMCs or T cells enriched from blood (not recorded which). This receptor was taken from a woman aged 50 to 60 who had been exposed to COVID-19. CDR3 in DNA: TGTGCCAGCAGGTTGAGGGGGCTCGAATACGAGCAGTACTTC. Its protein is CASRLRGLEYEQYF.